What follows are 25 T cell receptor beta chains derived from one specimen sequenced in a study of T cell responses to AZD1222 COVID-19 vaccine. The data were produced by immunoSEQ multiplex PCR, yet TCRdb's version contains in-frame clones alone and is incomplete. Of about 150,000 clones listed, roughly nine tenths are singletons. The sample was peripheral blood, taken on day 0 of AZD1222 vaccination. The receptors were sampled from an adult in good health.

The chain has TRBV5-8 and TRBJ1-1; D perhaps matches TRBD1 (6 bases). V was shortened by 0 bases and J by 0 bases, with 9 bases between the two germline ends. The germline V gene encodes CDR1 SGHTS and CDR2 YDEGEE. This CDR3 contains 15 residues. This CDR3 reads CASSLEDRVNTEAFF. The CDR3 DNA reads as TGTGCCAGCAGCTTGGAGGACAGAGTGAACACTGAAGCTTTCTTT.

The V call is TRBV28, the J call TRBJ2-3, with TRBD2 identical over 11 bases. Germline V CDR1 and CDR2: MDHEN, SYDVKM. The J segment lost 3 bases and the V segment lost 10 bases, leaving 18 bases of the junction unmatched. The CDR3 totals 18 residues. The CDR3 DNA reads TGTGCCACCGAGTCGCCGGGACTAGCGGTAGTGAGGACAGATACGCAGTATTTT. It translates to CATESPGLAVVRTDTQYF.

The chain links TRBV4-3 to TRBJ1-1, with 11 bases lining up with TRBD1. Looked up from germline, CDR1 is LGHNA and CDR2 is YSLEER. V lost 6 bases, J lost 0 bases, and 3 bases stayed unmatched. The CDR3 totals 15 residues. The CDR3 coding sequence is TGCGCCAGCAGTGGGGACAGGGGGATGAACACTGAAGCTTTCTTT. Protein product: CASSGDRGMNTEAFF.

The chain carries TRBV28 and TRBJ2-7, with 9 nucleotides matching TRBD1. This CDR3 spans 15 amino acids. Trimming removed 8 bases from V and 3 bases from J; junction bases left unmatched: 11. The germline gives CDR1 MDHEN, CDR2 SYDVKM. CDR3 protein: CASSWGGQGLYEQYF. The CDR3 bases are TGTGCCAGCTCTTGGGGGGGACAGGGACTCTACGAGCAGTACTTC.

V is TRBV7-2 and J is TRBJ1-1; TRBD1 agrees at 8 bases. This CDR3 region has 14 residues. Germline V gene data show CDR1 as SGHTA and CDR2 as FQGNSA. V lost 4 bases and J lost 5; bases outside the gene matches: 6. Here the CDR3 DNA reads TGTGCCAGCAGCTACAGGGGGGGTTGGACTGAAGCTTTCTTT. This translates into CASSYRGGWTEAFF. Looking up the rest from reference TRBV7-2 and TRBJ1-1 gives the full variable domain: GAGVSQSPSNKVTEKGKDVELRCDPISGHTALYWYRQSLGQGLEFLIYFQGNSAPDKSGLPSDRFSAERTGGSVSTLTIQRTQQEDSAVYLCASSYRGGWTEAFFGQGTRLTVV.

The chain couples TRBV5-1 to TRBJ2-2, with TRBD2 identical over 12 bases. Germline trimming cut 3 bases from V and 5 bases from J; bases unmatched to any gene: 2. The CDR3 is 15 amino acids. The germline V gene has CDR1 SGHRS and CDR2 YFSETQ. The chain's CDR3 is CASSSLAGGTGELFF. In nucleotides, the CDR3 is TGCGCCAGCAGCTCCCTAGCGGGGGGGACCGGGGAGCTGTTTTTT.

The chain uses TRBV6-5 and TRBJ1-5; no firm D call. Trimming took 7 bases from V and 6 from J, leaving 19 bases between them. The germline V gene encodes CDR1 MNHEY and CDR2 SVGAGI. CDR3 length equals 15 residues. DNA for the CDR3: TGTGCCAGCATGCCATTTCCGGGGAAGGCTCAGCCCCAGCATTTT. It codes for CASMPFPGKAQPQHF.

The chain links TRBV6-5 to TRBJ2-1, with 7 bases lining up with TRBD1. Losses at the gene ends were 7 bases for V and 12 bases for J; bases not matched to a gene: 15. The CDR3 extends over 14 amino acids. From germline, CDR1 is MNHEY and CDR2 SVGAGI. The CDR3 region has the DNA TGTGCCAGCAACAGGGCCAGGGGGTGGTGGGGGCAGTTCTTC. Residues: CASNRARGWWGQFF.

Here the CDR3 DNA reads TGTGCCAGCAGCGTAGTTGGGGGAATCGGGGAGCTGTTTTTT. This sequence encodes CASSVVGGIGELFF. The chain has TRBV9 and TRBJ2-2; D might be TRBD1 or TRBD2, each matching 5 bases. Trimming took 0 bases from V and 7 from J, leaving 10 bases between them. The germline V gene has CDR1 SGDLS and CDR2 YYNGEE. The CDR3 sequence is 14 residues long.

This clone was detected only a few times. The chain joins TRBV4-1 to TRBJ1-2; 12 nucleotides agree with TRBD1. The CDR3 consists of 16 residues. The V gene's germline CDR1 is MGHRA and CDR2 YSYEKL. V shed 2 bases, J shed 4 bases, and the junction held 5 bases outside the gene matches. The chain's CDR3 is CASSQRDRGRVYGYTF. CDR3 nucleotides: TGCGCCAGCAGCCAAAGGGACAGGGGGCGAGTCTATGGCTACACCTTC.

J is TRBJ1-2 and V is TRBV2; tentative D call: TRBD1 (5 bases). V lost 11 bases, J lost 6 bases, and 19 bases lay in between. Germline CDR1 is SNHLY and CDR2 is FYNNEI. This CDR3 region has 13 residues. CDR3 region: CAGTPGTEDGYTF. The CDR3 DNA sequence: TGTGCCGGTACCCCCGGGACGGAGGATGGCTACACCTTC.

The chain joins TRBV5-1 to TRBJ1-1; TRBD1 might be the D (6 bases). This CDR3 comprises 14 residues. Per the germline V gene, CDR1 is SGHRS and CDR2 is YFSETQ. The V gene lost 4 bases and the J gene lost 1 base, with 11 bases spanning the gap. The CDR3: CASSPDRTNTEAFF. The CDR3, as DNA: TGCGCCAGCAGCCCCGACAGGACGAACACTGAAGCTTTCTTT.

This chain links TRBV7-2 with TRBJ1-1; 8 bases map to TRBD1. Germline lookup yields CDR1 SGHTA and CDR2 FQGNSA. The CDR3 runs to 17 residues. With V trimmed by 6 bases and J by 0 bases, 12 bases remained unmatched. The CDR3 DNA reads as TGTGCCAGCAGTTCTGACAGGGGAGCGAGGTTGAACACTGAAGCTTTCTTT. Translated: CASSSDRGARLNTEAFF.

The chain joins TRBV11-1 to TRBJ1-1; the D is unclear. The V gene lost 5 bases and the J gene lost 7 bases, with 14 bases spanning the gap. There are 13 residues in the CDR3. Germline lookup yields CDR1 SGHAT and CDR2 FQDESV (reference sequence). As DNA, the CDR3 is TGTGCCAGCAGCGCCTCGACACCCGTTGAAGCTTTCTTT. Translated, it gives CASSASTPVEAFF.

CDR3 residues: CASRPGTSGPHNEQFF. The DNA of the CDR3 is TGTGCCAGCAGACCCGGGACTAGCGGGCCCCACAATGAGCAGTTCTTC. The J gene is TRBJ2-1, the V gene TRBV11-3; 12 bases are shared with TRBD2. This CDR3 is 16 amino acids long. Germline CDR1 is SGHNT and CDR2 is YENEEA. V lost 6 bases to trimming and J lost 5 bases; unmatched junction nucleotides: 8.

In its sample, this clone was seen a few times. This chain links TRBV6-5 with TRBJ2-2; 9 positions match TRBD1. The CDR3 runs 16 residues. Trimming cost V 2 bases and J 5 bases; bases outside gene matches: 6. CDR1 is MNHEY and CDR2 is SVGAGI in the germline V gene. Here the CDR3 reads CASSYPTGGGTGELFF. For the CDR3, the DNA is TGTGCCAGCAGTTACCCGACAGGGGGTGGTACCGGGGAGCTGTTTTTT.

The rearrangement uses TRBV6-5 and TRBJ1-2, with TRBD1 as a possible D gene (5 bases). Trimming pared 7 bases from V and 5 bases from J, leaving 17 bases between. CDR1 MNHEY and CDR2 SVGAGI come from the germline V gene. The CDR3 extends over 14 amino acids. CDR3 amino acids: CASKPTRWGYGYTF. The CDR3 DNA is TGTGCCAGCAAACCCACTAGATGGGGGTATGGCTACACCTTC.

The chain carries TRBV18 and TRBJ1-2; no firm D call. Trimming removed 2 bases at V and 7 bases at J, with 17 bases between. Germline V gene sequence: CDR1 KGHSH, CDR2 LQKENI. CDR3 length equals 15 residues. DNA of the CDR3: TGTGCCAGCTCACCAACACCCCAACAAACGGGTGGCTACACCTTC. It codes for CASSPTPQQTGGYTF.

This chain uses TRBV2 with TRBJ1-3; 8 nucleotides align to TRBD1. This CDR3 is 15 amino acids long. The V gene's germline CDR1 is SNHLY and CDR2 FYNNEI. V lost 4 bases, J lost 2 bases, and 4 bases stayed unmatched. Here the CDR3 DNA reads TGTGCCAGCAGTGCTTGGACAGGGACTGGAAACACCATATATTTT. Protein: CASSAWTGTGNTIYF.

This clone was seen just once. V gene TRBV2 combines with J gene TRBJ2-3; D might be TRBD2 (5 bases). V shed 8 bases and J shed 2 bases, with 20 bases lying between them. Germline CDR1 SNHLY, CDR2 FYNNEI. There are 16 residues in the CDR3. DNA for the CDR3: TGTGCCAGCTTACCACACGCGGGCCCATCCACAGATACGCAGTATTTT. Translating gives CASLPHAGPSTDTQYF.

The chain links TRBV28 to TRBJ2-3; D unresolved. From germline, CDR1 is MDHEN and CDR2 SYDVKM. This CDR3 comprises 14 residues. V was clipped by 2 bases and J by 7 bases, with 13 bases between them. CDR3 nucleotides: TGTGCCAGCAGTTTAGGGGTCAGGCCCTATACGCAGTATTTT. Translated, it gives CASSLGVRPYTQYF.

V usage is TRBV6-5 and J usage is TRBJ1-1, with D unresolved. Per germline, CDR1 MNHEY and CDR2 SVGAGI. The ends were cut back, 10 bases at V and 1 base at J, with 16 bases in the middle. The CDR3 length is 14 residues. Written as DNA, the CDR3 is TGTGCCACCACTAAGACCCAAACGAACACTGAAGCTTTCTTT. Translating gives CATTKTQTNTEAFF.

This clone was recorded once. CDR3 sequence: CASSRWTGSYEQYF. CDR3 sequence (DNA): TGTGCCAGCAGTCGATGGACAGGTTCCTACGAGCAGTACTTC. This chain connects TRBV28 to TRBJ2-7, with 7 bases identical to TRBD1. Germline V gene lookup returns CDR1 MDHEN and CDR2 SYDVKM. CDR3 length: 14 residues. V was pared by 5 bases and J by 1 base, with 5 bases of the junction left unmatched.

This chain uses TRBV5-6 with TRBJ1-1; D not resolved. Trimming stripped 4 bases from V and 4 bases from J, with 20 bases between. The germline V gene has CDR1 SGHDT and CDR2 YYEEEE. There are 16 residues in the CDR3. The CDR3 DNA sequence: TGTGCCAGCAGCCTGGGTTTACGGACCTCGGGCACTGAAGCTTTCTTT. Protein product: CASSLGLRTSGTEAFF.

V usage is TRBV19 and J usage is TRBJ1-6; 10 bases line up with TRBD1. This CDR3 contains 15 residues. Germline CDR1 reads LNHDA; CDR2 reads SQIVND (reference sequence). V shed 4 bases, J shed 8 bases, and the junction held 5 bases outside the gene matches. CDR3 sequence: CASSTSDRGHSPLHF. CDR3 in DNA: TGTGCCAGTAGTACCTCAGACAGGGGGCATTCACCCCTCCACTTT.